This TCR beta chain came from a study of T-cell reconstitution after alpha-beta-depleted transplantation in children. Unique molecular identifiers were incorporated during preparation of the TCRbeta library. TCRdb re-derived calls from the PCR reads in MiXCR, one entry per CDR3 protein. This sample carries fewer than 700,000 distinct CDR3 sequences, 10% to 15% of them seen once, and the ten largest clones take about 2.2%. The CDR3 sequence is 13 residues long. From germline, CDR1 is LNHNV and CDR2 YYDKDF (reference sequence). Study-level findings and limits: Fresh T-cell production supplied most of the T-cell counts and diversity seen one year after transplant. The high TCRbeta diversity at day 60 in some patients came from surviving recipient T cells and thymic progenitors. Alpha-beta T cells about two months after transplant reportedly derived from several hundred expanded graft clones.

Of note for this clonotype: Its antigen is still unknown. Its ends do not fully match the called genes, so a read error is possible.

The clonotype was recovered from a male patient between 10 and 17 years old who had a stem cell transplant for acute myeloid leukemia, so the T cells may come from the graft donor. The V and J genes are TRBV15 and TRBJ2-1, with no clear D. The source was PBMCs, mostly from graft donor cells, collected 360 days after TCRalphabeta/CD19-depleted stem cell transplant. The CDR3 DNA follows: TGTGCCACCAGCAGAGCAAGGTACAATCAGCAGTTCTTC. It is translated as CATSRARYNQQFF.